This T cell receptor beta chain was sequenced for a study of early T cells in non-severe SARS-CoV-2 infection. Turning to the study itself: Whole-blood bulk RNA, unsorted, was sequenced, and chains were unpaired.

Individual cDNA molecules received unique molecular identifiers. TCRdb ran MiXCR on the 5' RACE reads and lists one entry per CDR3 protein. The data show about 33,000 distinct CDR3 sequences, with roughly 5.4% seen just once and 25% to 30% held by the top ten. Sequencing was carried out using whole blood. The clonotype was recovered from an adult who was a healthcare worker with PCR-confirmed SARS-CoV-2 infection or an uninfected control (not recorded which).

CDR3 nucleotides: TGCGCCAGCAGCCAAGATTATGGACTAGTCGCCTACGAGCAGTACTTC. Translated, it gives CASSQDYGLVAYEQYF. The chain links TRBV4-3 to TRBJ2-7; 7 bases are shared with TRBD2. CDR3 length: 16 amino acids. The ends lost 0 bases at V and 2 bases at J; junction bases unmatched: 7. Germline V gene lookup returns CDR1 LGHNA and CDR2 YSLEER.